This section outlines one TCR beta chain sequence together with its context. Profiled with immunoSEQ multiplex PCR; TCRdb holds only in-frame clones, not every one. In the table there are some 74,000 clones, around 86% of which are singletons. This entry comes from a study of OX40 agonist ivuxolimab in advanced cancers. Across the whole study: Aged roughly 23 to 90 with a mean of around 60 years, they were around 79% male.

The germline gives CDR1 GTSNPN, CDR2 SVGIG (reference sequence). This CDR3 region has 13 residues. V lost 2 bases and J lost 0; bases outside the gene matches: 0. The clonotype comes from an adult with an advanced solid tumor such as melanoma, head and neck, liver or kidney cancer. The chain joins TRBV30 to TRBJ1-1, with 7 bases matching TRBD1. Material: CD4+ or CD8+ T cells sorted from blood, obtained in a trial of the OX40 agonist ivuxolimab. As DNA, the CDR3 is TGTGCCTGGAGTACAGGGGTGAACACTGAAGCTTTCTTT. This sequence encodes CAWSTGVNTEAFF.